This paragraph reports one TCR beta chain. Data came from immunoSEQ multiplex PCR; TCRdb stores just in-frame clones and leaves some out. The table includes approximately 77,000 clones, around three quarters detected once. The data were taken from a study of blood T cell repertoires in COVID-19. The wider study: The United States, Italy and Spain were the sources of the acute and convalescent COVID-19 samples. In each case, the material was cDNA or gDNA derived from T cells, B-cell-depleted T cells, or PBMCs.

J was trimmed by 3 bases and V by 0 bases; bases with no gene match: 4. The germline gives CDR1 SGHDT, CDR2 YYEEEE. This CDR3 spans 17 amino acids. The chain couples TRBV5-6 to TRBJ2-2; 11 bases are a match to TRBD1. Sequenced sample: peripheral blood. The clonotype originates from a woman aged 70-85 years with acute or convalescent COVID-19. In DNA, the CDR3 is TGTGCCAGCAGCTTGGCCAGGGACAGGGGGGACACCGGGGAGCTGTTTTTT. Translating it yields CASSLARDRGDTGELFF.